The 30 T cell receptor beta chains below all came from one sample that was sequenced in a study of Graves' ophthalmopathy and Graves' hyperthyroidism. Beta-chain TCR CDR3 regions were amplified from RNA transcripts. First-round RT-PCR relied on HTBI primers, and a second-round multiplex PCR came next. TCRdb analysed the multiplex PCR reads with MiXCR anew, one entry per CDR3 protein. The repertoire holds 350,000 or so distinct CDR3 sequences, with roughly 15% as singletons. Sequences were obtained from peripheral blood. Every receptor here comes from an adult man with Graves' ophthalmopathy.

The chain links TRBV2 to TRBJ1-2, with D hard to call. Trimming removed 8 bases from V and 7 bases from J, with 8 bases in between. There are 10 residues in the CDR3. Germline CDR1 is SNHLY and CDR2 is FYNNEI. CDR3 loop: CASPEGGYTF. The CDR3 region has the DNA TGTGCCAGCCCGGAGGGTGGCTACACCTTC.

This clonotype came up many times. CDR3 sequence: CSARAIGGTAYEQYF. Here the CDR3 DNA reads TGCAGTGCTAGAGCCATCGGGGGGACCGCCTACGAGCAGTACTTC. The chain combines TRBV20-1 with TRBJ2-7; 7 bases are shared with TRBD2. Germline V gene sequence: CDR1 DFQATT, CDR2 SNEGSKA (reference sequence). The CDR3 has 15 residues. Trimming removed 1 base from V and 2 bases from J; junction bases left unmatched: 8.

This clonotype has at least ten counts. This CDR3 is CASSYGGEKSPQHF. In DNA form, the CDR3 reads TGTGCCAGCAGTTACGGTGGGGAAAAATCGCCCCAGCATTTT. The gene calls are TRBV6-5 and TRBJ1-5; D not resolved. V was shortened by 2 bases and J by 9 bases, with 14 bases between the two germline ends. The CDR3 loop spans 14 amino acids. Looked up from germline, CDR1 is MNHEY and CDR2 is SVGAGI.

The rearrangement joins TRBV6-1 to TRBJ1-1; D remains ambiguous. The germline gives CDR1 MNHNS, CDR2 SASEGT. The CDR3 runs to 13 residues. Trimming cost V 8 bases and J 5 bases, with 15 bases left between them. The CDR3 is CASDRALGTEAFF. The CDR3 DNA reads TGTGCCAGCGATAGGGCCTTAGGGACTGAAGCTTTCTTT.

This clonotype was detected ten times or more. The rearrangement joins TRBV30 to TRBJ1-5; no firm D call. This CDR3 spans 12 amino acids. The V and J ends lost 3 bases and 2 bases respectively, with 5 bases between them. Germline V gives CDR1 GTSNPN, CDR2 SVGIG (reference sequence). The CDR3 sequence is CAWSHGNQPQHF. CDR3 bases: TGTGCCTGGAGCCACGGCAATCAGCCCCAGCATTTT.

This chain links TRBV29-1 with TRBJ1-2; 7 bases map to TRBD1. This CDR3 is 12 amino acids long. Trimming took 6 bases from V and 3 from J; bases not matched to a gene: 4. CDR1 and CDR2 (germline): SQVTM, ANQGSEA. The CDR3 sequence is CSVYGTDYGYTF. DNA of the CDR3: TGCAGCGTCTATGGGACAGACTATGGCTACACCTTC.

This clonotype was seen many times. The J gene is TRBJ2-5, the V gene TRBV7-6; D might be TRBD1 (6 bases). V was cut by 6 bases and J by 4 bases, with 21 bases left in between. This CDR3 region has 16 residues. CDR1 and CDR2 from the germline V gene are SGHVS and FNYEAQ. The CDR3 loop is CASSLAPTGLVETQYF. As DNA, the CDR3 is TGTGCCAGCAGTCTGGCCCCTACAGGGTTGGTAGAGACCCAGTACTTC.

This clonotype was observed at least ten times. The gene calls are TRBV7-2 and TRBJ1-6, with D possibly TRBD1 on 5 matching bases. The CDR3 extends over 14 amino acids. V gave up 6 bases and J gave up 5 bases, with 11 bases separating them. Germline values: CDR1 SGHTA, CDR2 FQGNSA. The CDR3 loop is CASSPTDHNSPLHF. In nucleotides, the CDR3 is TGTGCCAGCAGTCCGACAGATCATAATTCACCCCTCCACTTT.

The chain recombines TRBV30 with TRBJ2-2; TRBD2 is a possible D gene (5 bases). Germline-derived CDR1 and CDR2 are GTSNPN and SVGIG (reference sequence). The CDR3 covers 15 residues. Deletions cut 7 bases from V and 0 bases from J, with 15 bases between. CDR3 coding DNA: TGTGCCTCCTTAACCGGGGAATCGAACACCGGGGAGCTGTTTTTT. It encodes CASLTGESNTGELFF. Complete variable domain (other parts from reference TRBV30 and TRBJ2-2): SQTIHQWPATLVQPVGSPLSLECTVEGTSNPNLYWYRQAAGRGLQLLFYSVGIGQISSEVPQNLSASRPQDRQFILSSKKLLLSDSGFYLCASLTGESNTGELFFGEGSRLTVL.

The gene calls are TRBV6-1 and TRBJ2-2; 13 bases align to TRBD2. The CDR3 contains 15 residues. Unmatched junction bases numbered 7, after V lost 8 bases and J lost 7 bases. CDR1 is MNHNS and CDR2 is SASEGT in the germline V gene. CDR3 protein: CASQPGLAGSGELFF. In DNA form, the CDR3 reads TGTGCCAGCCAACCGGGACTAGCGGGAAGCGGGGAGCTGTTTTTT.

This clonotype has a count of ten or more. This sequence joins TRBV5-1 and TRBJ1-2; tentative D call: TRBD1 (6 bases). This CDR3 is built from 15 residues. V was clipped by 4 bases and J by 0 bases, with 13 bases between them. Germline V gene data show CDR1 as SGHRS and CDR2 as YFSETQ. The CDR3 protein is CASSPQGHTNYGYTF. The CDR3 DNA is TGCGCCAGCAGCCCGCAGGGACATACTAACTATGGCTACACCTTC.

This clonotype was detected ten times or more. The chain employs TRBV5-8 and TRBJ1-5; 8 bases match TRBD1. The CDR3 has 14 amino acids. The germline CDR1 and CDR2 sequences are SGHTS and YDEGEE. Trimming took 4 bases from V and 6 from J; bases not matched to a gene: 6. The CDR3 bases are TGTGCCAGCAGCGCGGTGACAGGGGTTCAGCCCCAGCATTTT. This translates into CASSAVTGVQPQHF.

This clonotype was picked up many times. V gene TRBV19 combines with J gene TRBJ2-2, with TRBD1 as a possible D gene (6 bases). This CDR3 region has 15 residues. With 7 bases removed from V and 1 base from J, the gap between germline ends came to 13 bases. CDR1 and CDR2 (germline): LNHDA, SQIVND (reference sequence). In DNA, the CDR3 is TGTGCCAGTACTAATCCGGGACAGAACACCGGGGAGCTGTTTTTT. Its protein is CASTNPGQNTGELFF. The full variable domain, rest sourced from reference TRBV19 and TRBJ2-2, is DGGITQSPKYLFRKEGQNVTLSCEQNLNHDAMYWYRQDPGQGLRLIYYSQIVNDFQKGDIAEGYSVSREKKESFPLTVTSAQKNPTAFYLCASTNPGQNTGELFFGEGSRLTVL.

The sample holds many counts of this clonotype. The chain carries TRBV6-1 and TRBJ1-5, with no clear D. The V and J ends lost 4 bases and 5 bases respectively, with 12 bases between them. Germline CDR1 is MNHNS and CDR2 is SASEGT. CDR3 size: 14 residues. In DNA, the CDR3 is TGTGCCAGCAGTGTGGTCCGTGGCGATCAGCCCCAGCATTTT. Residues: CASSVVRGDQPQHF.

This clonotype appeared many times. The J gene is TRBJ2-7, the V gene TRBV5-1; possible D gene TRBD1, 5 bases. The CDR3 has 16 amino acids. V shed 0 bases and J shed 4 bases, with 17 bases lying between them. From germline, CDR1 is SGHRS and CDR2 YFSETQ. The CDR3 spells CASSLGTVDMIYEQYF. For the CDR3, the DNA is TGCGCCAGCAGCTTGGGCACAGTGGACATGATTTACGAGCAGTACTTC.

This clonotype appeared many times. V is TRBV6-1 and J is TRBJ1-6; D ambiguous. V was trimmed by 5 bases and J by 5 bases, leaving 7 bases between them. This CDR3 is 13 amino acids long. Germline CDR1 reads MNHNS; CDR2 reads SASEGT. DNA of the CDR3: TGTGCCAGCAGTTCACCCAATAATTCACCCCTCCACTTT. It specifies CASSSPNNSPLHF.

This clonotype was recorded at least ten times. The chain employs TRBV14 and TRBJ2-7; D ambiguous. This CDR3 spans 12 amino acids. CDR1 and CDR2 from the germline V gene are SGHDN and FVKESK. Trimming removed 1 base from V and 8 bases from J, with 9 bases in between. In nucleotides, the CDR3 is TGTGCCAGCAGCCAAGCCCAAGAGAAGCAGTACTTC. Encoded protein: CASSQAQEKQYF.

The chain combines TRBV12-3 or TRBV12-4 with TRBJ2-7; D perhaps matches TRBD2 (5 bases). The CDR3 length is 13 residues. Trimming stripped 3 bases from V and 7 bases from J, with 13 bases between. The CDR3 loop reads CASSLAVTGEQYF. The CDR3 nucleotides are TGTGCCAGCAGTTTGGCGGTTACGGGGGAGCAGTACTTC.

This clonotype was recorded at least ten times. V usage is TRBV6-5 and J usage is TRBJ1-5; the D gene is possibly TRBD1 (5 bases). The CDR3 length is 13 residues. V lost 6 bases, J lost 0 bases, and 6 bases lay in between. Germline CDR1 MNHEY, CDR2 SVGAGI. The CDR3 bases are TGTGCCAGCAGGGGGACTAGCAATCAGCCCCAGCATTTT. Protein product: CASRGTSNQPQHF.

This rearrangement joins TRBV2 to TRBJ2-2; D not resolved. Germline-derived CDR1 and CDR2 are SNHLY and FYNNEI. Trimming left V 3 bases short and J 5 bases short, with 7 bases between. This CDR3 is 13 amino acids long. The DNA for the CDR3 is TGTGCCAGCAGTGAGGTTGGGACCGGGGAGCTGTTTTTT. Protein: CASSEVGTGELFF.

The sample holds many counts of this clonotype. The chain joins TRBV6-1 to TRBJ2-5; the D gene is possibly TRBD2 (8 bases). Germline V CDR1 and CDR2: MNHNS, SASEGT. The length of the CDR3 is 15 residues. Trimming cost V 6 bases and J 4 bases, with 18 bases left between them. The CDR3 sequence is CASRATGAGGETQYF. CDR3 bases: TGTGCCAGCAGAGCTACAGGGGCGGGAGGAGAGACCCAGTACTTC.

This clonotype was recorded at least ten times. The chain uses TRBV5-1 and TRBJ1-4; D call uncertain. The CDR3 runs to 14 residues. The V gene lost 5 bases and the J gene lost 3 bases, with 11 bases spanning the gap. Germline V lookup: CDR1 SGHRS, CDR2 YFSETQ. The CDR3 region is CASRSEGANEKLFF. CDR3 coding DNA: TGCGCCAGCAGGTCAGAGGGAGCTAATGAAAAACTGTTTTTT.

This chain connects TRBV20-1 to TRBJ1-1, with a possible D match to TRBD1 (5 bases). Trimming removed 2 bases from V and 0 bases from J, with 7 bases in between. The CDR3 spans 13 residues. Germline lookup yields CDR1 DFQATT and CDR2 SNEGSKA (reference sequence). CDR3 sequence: CSARLGVNTEAFF. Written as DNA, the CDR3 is TGCAGTGCTAGATTGGGGGTGAACACTGAAGCTTTCTTT.

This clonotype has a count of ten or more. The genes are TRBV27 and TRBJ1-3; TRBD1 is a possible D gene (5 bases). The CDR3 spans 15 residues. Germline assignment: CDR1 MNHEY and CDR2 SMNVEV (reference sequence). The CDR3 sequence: CATARDLNSGNTIYF. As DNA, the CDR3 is TGTGCTACCGCCAGGGATCTGAACTCTGGAAACACCATATATTTT.

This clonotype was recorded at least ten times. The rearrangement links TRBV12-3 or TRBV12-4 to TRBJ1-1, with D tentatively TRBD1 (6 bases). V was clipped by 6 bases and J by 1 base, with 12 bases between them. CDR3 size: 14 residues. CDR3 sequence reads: CASRLQGPNTEAFF. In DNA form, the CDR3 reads TGTGCCAGCAGACTACAGGGCCCGAACACTGAAGCTTTCTTT.

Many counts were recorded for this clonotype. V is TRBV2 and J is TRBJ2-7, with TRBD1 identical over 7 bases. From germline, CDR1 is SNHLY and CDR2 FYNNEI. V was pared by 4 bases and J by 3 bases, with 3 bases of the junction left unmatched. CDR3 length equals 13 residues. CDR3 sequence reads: CASSADRVYEQYF. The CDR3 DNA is TGTGCCAGCAGTGCTGACAGGGTCTACGAGCAGTACTTC.

The CDR3 nucleotides read TGTGCCAGCATCATAGGACAGGGGGCGGGACAGCCCCAGCATTTT. It encodes CASIIGQGAGQPQHF. The V gene is TRBV28, the J gene TRBJ1-5; 11 bases map to TRBD1. Germline V lookup: CDR1 MDHEN, CDR2 SYDVKM. The length of the CDR3 is 15 residues. Trimming cost V 7 bases and J 7 bases; bases outside gene matches: 9.

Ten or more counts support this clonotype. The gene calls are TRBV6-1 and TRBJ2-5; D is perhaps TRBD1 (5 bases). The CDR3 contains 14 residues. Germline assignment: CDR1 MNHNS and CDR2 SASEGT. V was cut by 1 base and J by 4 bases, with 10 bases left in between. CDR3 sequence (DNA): TGTGCCAGCAGTGAAGAAGGCAGGGCAGAGACCCAGTACTTC. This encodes CASSEEGRAETQYF.

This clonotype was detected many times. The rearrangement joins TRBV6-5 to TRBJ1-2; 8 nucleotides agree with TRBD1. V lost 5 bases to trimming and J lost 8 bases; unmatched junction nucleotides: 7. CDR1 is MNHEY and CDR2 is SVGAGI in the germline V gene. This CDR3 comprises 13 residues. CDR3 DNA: TGTGCCAGCAGTCGCTGGACAGGGATAGGCTACACCTTC. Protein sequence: CASSRWTGIGYTF.

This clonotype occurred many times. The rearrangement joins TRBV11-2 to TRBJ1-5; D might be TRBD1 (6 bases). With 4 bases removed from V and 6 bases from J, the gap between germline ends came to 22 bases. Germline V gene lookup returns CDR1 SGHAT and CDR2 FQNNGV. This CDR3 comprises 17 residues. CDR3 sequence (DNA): TGTGCCAGCAGCTACAAAACGGGCGGGGACATATCTCAGCCCCAGCATTTT. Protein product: CASSYKTGGDISQPQHF.